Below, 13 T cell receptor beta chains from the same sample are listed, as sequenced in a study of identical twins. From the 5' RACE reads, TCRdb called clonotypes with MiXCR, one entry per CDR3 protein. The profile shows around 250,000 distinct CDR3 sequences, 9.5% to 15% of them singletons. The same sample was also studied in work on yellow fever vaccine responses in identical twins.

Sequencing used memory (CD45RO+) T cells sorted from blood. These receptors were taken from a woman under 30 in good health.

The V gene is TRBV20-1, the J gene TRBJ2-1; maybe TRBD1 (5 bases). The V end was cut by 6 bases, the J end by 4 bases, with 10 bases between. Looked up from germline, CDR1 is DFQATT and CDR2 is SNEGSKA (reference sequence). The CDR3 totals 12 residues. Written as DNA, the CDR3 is TGCAGTGCCCTCCAGGGTTACAATGAGCAGTTCTTC. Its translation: CSALQGYNEQFF.

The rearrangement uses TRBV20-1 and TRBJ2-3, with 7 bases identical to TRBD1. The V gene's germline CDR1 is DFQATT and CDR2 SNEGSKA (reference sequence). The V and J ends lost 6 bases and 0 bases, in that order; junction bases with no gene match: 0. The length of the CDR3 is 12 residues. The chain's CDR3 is CSAGGSTDTQYF. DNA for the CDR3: TGCAGTGCAGGGGGCAGCACAGATACGCAGTATTTT.

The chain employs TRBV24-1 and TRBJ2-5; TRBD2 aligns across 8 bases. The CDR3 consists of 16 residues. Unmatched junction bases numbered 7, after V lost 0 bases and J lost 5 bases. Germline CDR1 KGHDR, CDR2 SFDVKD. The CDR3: CATSDLWSGSVETQYF. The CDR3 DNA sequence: TGTGCCACCAGTGATTTGTGGAGCGGGAGCGTGGAGACCCAGTACTTC.

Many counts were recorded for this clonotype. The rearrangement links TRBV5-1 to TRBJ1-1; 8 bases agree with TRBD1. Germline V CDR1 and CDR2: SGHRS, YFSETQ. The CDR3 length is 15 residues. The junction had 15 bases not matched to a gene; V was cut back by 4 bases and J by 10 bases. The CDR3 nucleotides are TGCGCCAGCAGCCCAAGCCCACAGGGGGAGCCACCAGCTTTCTTT. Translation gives CASSPSPQGEPPAFF.

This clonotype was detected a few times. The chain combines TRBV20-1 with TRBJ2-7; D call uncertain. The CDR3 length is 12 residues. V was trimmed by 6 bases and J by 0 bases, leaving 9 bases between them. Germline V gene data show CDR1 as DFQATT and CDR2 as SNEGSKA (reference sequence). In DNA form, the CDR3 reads TGCAGTGCAACAAGGCCCTCCTACGAGCAGTACTTC. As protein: CSATRPSYEQYF.

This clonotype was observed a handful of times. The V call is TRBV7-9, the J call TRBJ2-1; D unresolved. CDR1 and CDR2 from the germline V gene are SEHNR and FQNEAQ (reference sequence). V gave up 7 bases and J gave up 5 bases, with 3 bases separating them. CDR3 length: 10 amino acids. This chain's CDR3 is CASINNEQFF. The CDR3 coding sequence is TGTGCCAGCATCAACAATGAGCAGTTCTTC.

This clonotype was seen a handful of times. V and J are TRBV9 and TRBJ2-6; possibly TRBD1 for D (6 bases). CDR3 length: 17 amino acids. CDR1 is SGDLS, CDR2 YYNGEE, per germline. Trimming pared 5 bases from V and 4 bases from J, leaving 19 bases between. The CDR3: CASRESRTGSGANVLTF. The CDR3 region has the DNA TGTGCCAGCAGAGAGTCAAGAACAGGGTCCGGGGCCAACGTCCTGACTTTC.

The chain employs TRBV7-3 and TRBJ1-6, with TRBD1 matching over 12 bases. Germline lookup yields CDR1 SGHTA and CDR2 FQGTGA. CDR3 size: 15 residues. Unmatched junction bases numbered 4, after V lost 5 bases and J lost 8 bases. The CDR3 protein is CASSQGTGGYSPLHF. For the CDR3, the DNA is TGTGCCAGCAGCCAGGGGACAGGGGGCTATTCACCCCTCCACTTT.

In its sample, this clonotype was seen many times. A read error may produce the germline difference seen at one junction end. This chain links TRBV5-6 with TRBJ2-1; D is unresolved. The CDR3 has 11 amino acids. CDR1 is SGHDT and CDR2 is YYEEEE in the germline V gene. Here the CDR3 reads CASSLNNEQFF. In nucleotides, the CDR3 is TGCGCCAGCAGCTTAAATAATGAGCAGTTCTTC.

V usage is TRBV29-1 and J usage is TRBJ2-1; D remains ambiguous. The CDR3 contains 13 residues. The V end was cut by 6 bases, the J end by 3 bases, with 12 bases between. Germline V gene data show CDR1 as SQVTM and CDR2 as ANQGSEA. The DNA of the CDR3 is TGCAGCGTAGTGAGAAGTCTCTACAATGAGCAGTTCTTC. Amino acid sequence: CSVVRSLYNEQFF.

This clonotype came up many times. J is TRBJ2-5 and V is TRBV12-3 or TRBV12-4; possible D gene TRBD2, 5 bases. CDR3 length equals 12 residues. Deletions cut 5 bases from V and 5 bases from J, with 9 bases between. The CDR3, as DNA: TGTGCCAGCAGTACCGGGATTGAGACCCAGTACTTC. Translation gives CASSTGIETQYF.

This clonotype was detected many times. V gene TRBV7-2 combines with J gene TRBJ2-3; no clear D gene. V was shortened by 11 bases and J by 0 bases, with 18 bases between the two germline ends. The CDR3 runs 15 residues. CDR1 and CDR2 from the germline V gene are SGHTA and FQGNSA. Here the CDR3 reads CALGLTSSSTDTQYF. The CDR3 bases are TGTGCCCTCGGGTTAACCTCCTCCAGCACAGATACGCAGTATTTT.

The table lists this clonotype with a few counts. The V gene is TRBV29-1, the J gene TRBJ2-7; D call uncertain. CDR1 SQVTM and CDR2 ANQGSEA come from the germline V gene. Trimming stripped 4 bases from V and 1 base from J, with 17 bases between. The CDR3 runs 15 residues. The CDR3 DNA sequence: TGCAGCGTTGGAAGCATAGGAAAGCCGTCCTACGAGCAGTACTTC. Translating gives CSVGSIGKPSYEQYF.